The 14 T cell receptor beta chains given below trace back to one sample, sequenced in a study of fetal regulatory T cell absence and autoimmunity. TCRdb's copy holds only in-frame clones and misses some; the assay was immunoSEQ multiplex PCR. Of around 100,000 clones listed, around 72% are singletons. The specimen was pancreas tissue. The receptors were sampled from a male donor with IPEX syndrome.

This rearrangement joins TRBV7-2 to TRBJ1-2; D call uncertain. There are 13 residues in the CDR3. Germline V gene lookup returns CDR1 SGHTA and CDR2 FQGNSA. Trimming removed 0 bases from V and 1 base from J, with 3 bases in between. Here the CDR3 DNA reads TGTGCCAGCAGCTTAGCTGGTAACTATGGCTACACCTTC. As protein: CASSLAGNYGYTF.

Details on this clone: The same CDR3 also results from other DNA sequences found in this sample. The V call is TRBV6-5, the J call TRBJ1-2, with D perhaps TRBD1 (6 bases). The CDR3 runs 14 residues. In germline, CDR1 is MNHEY, CDR2 SVGAGI. Trimming cost V 0 bases and J 3 bases, with 8 bases left between them. Here the CDR3 reads CASSYSAGDYGYTF. In DNA, the CDR3 is TGTGCCAGCAGTTACTCAGCAGGGGACTATGGCTACACCTTC.

The chain couples TRBV4-3 to TRBJ2-3; D gene uncertain. V lost 1 base and J lost 0, with 11 bases in between. CDR1 is LGHNA and CDR2 is YSLEER in the germline V gene. The length of the CDR3 is 16 residues. The CDR3 here is CASSQGPTPSTDTQYF. Here the CDR3 DNA reads TGCGCCAGCAGCCAAGGGCCCACCCCTAGCACAGATACGCAGTATTTT.

The V gene is TRBV6-4, the J gene TRBJ2-3; 16 bases agree with TRBD2. CDR1 is MRHNA and CDR2 is SNTAGT in the germline V gene. The V gene end was trimmed by 2 bases and the J gene end by 6 bases; junction bases not matched to a gene: 11. CDR3 length: 19 residues. CDR3 DNA sequence: TGTGCCAGCAGTGACCCTACGGGACTAGCGGGGGGGGCCGTCGATACGCAGTATTTT. Amino acids: CASSDPTGLAGGAVDTQYF.

The V and J genes are TRBV7-8 and TRBJ1-3, with D hard to call. This CDR3 is 14 amino acids long. Germline V CDR1 and CDR2: SGHVS, FQNEAQ. With 0 bases removed from V and 0 bases from J, the gap between germline ends came to 3 bases. The CDR3 reads CASSLAGSGNTIYF. DNA of the CDR3: TGTGCCAGCAGCTTAGCAGGCTCTGGAAACACCATATATTTT.

The J gene is TRBJ2-3, the V gene TRBV30; TRBD2 aligns across 7 bases. Germline V gene data show CDR1 as GTSNPN and CDR2 as SVGIG (reference sequence). Unmatched junction bases numbered 14, after V lost 3 bases and J lost 2 bases. The CDR3 runs to 17 residues. Here the CDR3 DNA reads TGTGCCTGGAGGGAAACAGCGGGGAGATACCTCACAGATACGCAGTATTTT. This sequence encodes CAWRETAGRYLTDTQYF. Using reference TRBV30 and TRBJ2-3 for the parts outside the CDR3, the full variable domain is SQTIHQWPATLVQPVGSPLSLECTVEGTSNPNLYWYRQAAGRGLQLLFYSVGIGQISSEVPQNLSASRPQDRQFILSSKKLLLSDSGFYLCAWRETAGRYLTDTQYFGPGTRLTVL.

This chain connects TRBV28 to TRBJ1-5; tentative D call: TRBD1 (5 bases). Germline V gene sequence: CDR1 MDHEN, CDR2 SYDVKM. The V and J ends lost 6 bases and 3 bases respectively, with 9 bases between them. CDR3 length: 13 residues. Here the CDR3 reads CASRGLHNQPQHF. The CDR3 nucleotides are TGTGCCAGCAGGGGACTGCACAATCAGCCCCAGCATTTT.

The chain couples TRBV30 to TRBJ2-5, with D hard to call. The CDR3 covers 15 residues. CDR1 and CDR2 (germline): GTSNPN, SVGIG (reference sequence). V gave up 1 base and J gave up 2 bases, with 14 bases separating them. The CDR3 DNA reads TGTGCCTGGAGTGCCACCTCTCTCAGGCAAGAGACCCAGTACTTC. Its protein product is CAWSATSLRQETQYF.

V gene TRBV6-6 combines with J gene TRBJ1-2; weak D call: TRBD1 (6 bases). The V gene's germline CDR1 is MNHNY and CDR2 SVGAGI (reference sequence). V was shortened by 2 bases and J by 2 bases, with 15 bases between the two germline ends. The CDR3 is made up of 16 amino acids. The CDR3 sequence is CASSYRQGQGNYGYTF. In DNA, the CDR3 is TGTGCCAGCAGTTACCGTCAAGGCCAGGGGAACTATGGCTACACCTTC.

V gene TRBV10-3 combines with J gene TRBJ2-2, with TRBD1 identical over 7 bases. There are 16 residues in the CDR3. The V and J ends lost 2 bases and 2 bases, in that order; junction bases with no gene match: 5. CDR1 ENHRY and CDR2 SYGVKD come from the germline V gene. The CDR3 sequence is CAISEPGQTNTGELFF. CDR3 sequence (DNA): TGTGCCATCAGTGAGCCGGGACAGACTAACACCGGGGAGCTGTTTTTT.

The V and J genes are TRBV6-5 and TRBJ2-7, with D maybe TRBD1 (6 bases). The CDR3 contains 13 residues. The germline CDR1 and CDR2 sequences are MNHEY and SVGAGI. Trimming pared 5 bases from V and 2 bases from J, leaving 10 bases between. DNA of the CDR3: TGTGCCAGCAGTAGGGGGTTCGCCTACGAGCAGTACTTC. Protein: CASSRGFAYEQYF.

V usage is TRBV19 and J usage is TRBJ1-5; D remains unclear. The CDR3 is 17 amino acids. The germline V gene has CDR1 LNHDA and CDR2 SQIVND (reference sequence). V was clipped by 3 bases and J by 0 bases, with 15 bases between them. CDR3 nucleotide sequence: TGTGCCAGTAGTATCCGGTATCCAGGACTTAGCAATCAGCCCCAGCATTTT. Translating it yields CASSIRYPGLSNQPQHF.

The chain is built from TRBV9 and TRBJ2-3; 13 bases line up with TRBD2. The V segment lost 0 bases and the J segment 2 bases; nucleotides outside the gene matches: 15. The CDR3 consists of 21 residues. CDR1 is SGDLS and CDR2 is YYNGEE in the germline V gene. In nucleotides, the CDR3 is TGTGCCAGCAGCGTAGATCCCGGGACTAGCGGGGTTCTGACCCTCACAGATACGCAGTATTTT. This codes for CASSVDPGTSGVLTLTDTQYF.

This clone showed up just a few times. The J gene is TRBJ1-2, the V gene TRBV7-9; perhaps TRBD1 as D (6 bases). There are 15 residues in the CDR3. Trimming stripped 5 bases from V and 7 bases from J, with 20 bases between. Germline values: CDR1 SEHNR, CDR2 FQNEAQ (reference sequence). CDR3 sequence reads: CASSPPGQRKSGYTF. CDR3 sequence (DNA): TGTGCCAGCAGCCCTCCCGGACAGAGAAAGTCTGGCTACACCTTC. The variable domain in full, with the rest retrieved from reference TRBV7-9 and TRBJ1-2, is DTGVSQNPRHKITKRGQNVTFRCDPISEHNRLYWYRQTLGQGPEFLTYFQNEAQLEKSRLLSDRFSAERPKGSFSTLEIQRTEQGDSAMYLCASSPPGQRKSGYTFGSGTRLTVV.